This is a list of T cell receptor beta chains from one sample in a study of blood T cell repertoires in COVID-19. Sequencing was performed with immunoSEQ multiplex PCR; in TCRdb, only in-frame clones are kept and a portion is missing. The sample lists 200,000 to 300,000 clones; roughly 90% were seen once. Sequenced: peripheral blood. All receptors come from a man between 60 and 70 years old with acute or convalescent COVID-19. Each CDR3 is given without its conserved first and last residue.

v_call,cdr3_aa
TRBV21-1,ASSKGGRGSNEQY
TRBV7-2,ASSIADSFSNQPQH
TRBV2,ASSFGGSGEQY
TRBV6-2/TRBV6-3,ASSYLAGGYEQY
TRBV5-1,ASSLGQGLETQY
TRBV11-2,ASSFRRRAF
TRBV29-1,SVRDRVVQF
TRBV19,ASTLARGPYNEQF
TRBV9,ASSVEAGAAYNEQF
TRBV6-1,ASRGQGDNSPLH
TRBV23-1,ASSQVARAPAEAF
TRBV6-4,ASSDSGAGHILGTQY
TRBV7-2,ASSRRRGSYNEQF
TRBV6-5,ASRRGMNTEAF
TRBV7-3,ASSPDSAGRGELF
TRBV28,ASSFSAGDGYT
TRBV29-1,SVMSVATDTQY
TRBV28,ASSSTGVLYEQY
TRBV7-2,ASSLTGPRGSPLH
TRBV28,ASTVRVGYEQY
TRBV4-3,ASSQVRQNTEAF
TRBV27,ASSPGTGRDTEAF
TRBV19,ASRILRGATNEKLF
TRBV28,ASSFRTAGYEQY
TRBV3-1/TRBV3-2,ASSQGRGLGTQY
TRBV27,ASSMSRRNTEAF
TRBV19,ASSIGVQGKQPQH
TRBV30,ASRGQGRAF
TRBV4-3,ASSQEYRTAEAF
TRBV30,AWSVSDRGYYGYT
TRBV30,AWSATGYGYT
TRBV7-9,ASSSPPGHHYTDTQY
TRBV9,ASSVTSGSGYNEQF
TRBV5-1,ASSLVTGGLDTQY
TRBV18,ASSPLTPPRDTQY
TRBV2,ASKRDRNLYEQY
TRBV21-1,ASTLTGGDEQY
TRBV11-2,ASSSLSGRGLAEQF
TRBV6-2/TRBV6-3,ASSRSLAGGLSTYEQY
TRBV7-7,ASSLTSGRAVEQF
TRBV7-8,ASSLVAAGGPRQETQY
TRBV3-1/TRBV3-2,ASSHTGEKLF
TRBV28,ASSSLNRGETQY
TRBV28,ASSLGAGNTIY
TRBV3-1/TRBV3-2,ASSQGQSYTGELF
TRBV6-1,ASSELRGSIGTEAF